Below are 18 T cell receptor beta chains sequenced from a single sample in a study of shared clonotypes between healthy human individuals. Here immunoSEQ multiplex PCR was the method, and the copy in TCRdb shows in-frame clones only, minus some. The sample carries a few million clones, just over 90% recorded once. The sequencing input was naive CD4+ T cells from PBMCs. The subset was: CD45RA+ positively selected. These receptors all come from a man between 18 and 35 years old in good health. Some clones in this sample may be carry-over from other donors' samples.

The rearrangement uses TRBV6-1 and TRBJ2-3, with 11 bases fitting TRBD1. V gave up 6 bases and J gave up 7 bases; unmatched junction bases: 9. In germline, CDR1 is MNHNS, CDR2 SASEGT. The CDR3 has 15 amino acids. CDR3 DNA sequence: TGTGCCAGCAGCTTCCGGGACAGGGGGATTTATACGCAGTATTTT. Translated, it gives CASSFRDRGIYTQYF.

The rearrangement links TRBV15 to TRBJ2-7, with D possibly called TRBD1 or TRBD2 (5 bases each). Germline loops: CDR1 LNHNV, CDR2 YYDKDF (reference sequence). V dropped 4 bases and J dropped 5 bases, with 18 bases sitting between them. The CDR3 is 15 amino acids. CDR3 nucleotide sequence: TGTGCCACCAGCATCCCGAGAGGGGACGACCACGAGCAGTACTTC. Translated, it gives CATSIPRGDDHEQYF. Full variable domain (missing parts from reference TRBV15 and TRBJ2-7): DAMVIQNPRYQVTQFGKPVTLSCSQTLNHNVMYWYQQKSSQAPKLLFHYYDKDFNNEADTPDNFQSRRPNTSFCFLDIRSPGLGDTAMYLCATSIPRGDDHEQYFGPGTRLTVT.

The J gene is TRBJ2-1, the V gene TRBV15; D is uncertain. Germline V CDR1 and CDR2: LNHNV, YYDKDF (reference sequence). The V end was cut by 8 bases, the J end by 2 bases, with 4 bases between. This CDR3 spans 11 amino acids. The CDR3: CATQAYNEQFF. The CDR3 DNA reads as TGTGCCACCCAGGCCTACAATGAGCAGTTCTTC.

A single count supports this clone. The chain is built from TRBV28 and TRBJ2-7; 8 bases are shared with TRBD1. The length of the CDR3 is 15 residues. Trimming took 6 bases from V and 6 from J; bases not matched to a gene: 13. Germline lookup yields CDR1 MDHEN and CDR2 SYDVKM. The CDR3 here is CASSPRGQVAREQYF. DNA of the CDR3: TGTGCCAGCAGCCCTAGGGGACAGGTCGCTCGCGAGCAGTACTTC.

The genes are TRBV7-3 and TRBJ2-2; D is unresolved. V was clipped by 3 bases and J by 6 bases, with 11 bases between them. CDR3 length: 14 residues. Germline V CDR1 and CDR2: SGHTA, FQGTGA. CDR3 loop: CASSFYGFAGELFF. The CDR3 DNA reads as TGTGCCAGCAGCTTTTATGGATTTGCCGGGGAGCTGTTTTTT.

Written as DNA, the CDR3 is TGTGCCAGCAGCCCGGCTAGCGGGAGCTCCAATGAGCAGTTCTTC. Translation: CASSPASGSSNEQFF. The J gene is TRBJ2-1, the V gene TRBV11-3, with 10 bases aligning to TRBD2. This CDR3 is 15 amino acids long. The germline V gene has CDR1 SGHNT and CDR2 YENEEA. With 5 bases clipped from V and 6 bases from J, the junction kept 7 bases outside the gene matches.

The chain couples TRBV18 to TRBJ1-4; 10 bases are shared with TRBD1. From germline, CDR1 is KGHSH and CDR2 LQKENI. Unmatched junction bases numbered 3, after V lost 4 bases and J lost 7 bases. The CDR3 spans 14 residues. CDR3 DNA sequence: TGTGCCAGCTCACAAAGGACAGGGGGTGAAAAACTGTTTTTT. Translating it yields CASSQRTGGEKLFF.

The chain links TRBV5-4 to TRBJ2-7, with a tentative D call TRBD2 (7 bases). This CDR3 has 15 amino acids. Germline lookup yields CDR1 SGHNT and CDR2 YYREEE (reference sequence). The V gene lost 2 bases and the J gene lost 7 bases, with 19 bases spanning the gap. The DNA of the CDR3 is TGTGCCAGCAGCTTCTTCGGGGGGCCCGCGGGAGAGCAGTACTTC. Translating it yields CASSFFGGPAGEQYF. The entire variable domain, with the rest obtained from reference TRBV5-4 and TRBJ2-7, is as follows: ETGVTQSPTHLIKTRGQQVTLRCSSQSGHNTVSWYQQALGQGPQFIFQYYREEENGRGNFPPRFSGLQFPNYSSELNVNALELDDSALYLCASSFFGGPAGEQYFGPGTRLTVT.

This clone was counted only a few times. At the DNA level, this CDR3 is encoded by other sequences in the same sample as well. V and J are TRBV20-1 and TRBJ1-1, with D tentatively TRBD1 (6 bases). The CDR3 consists of 11 residues. Deletions cut 6 bases from V and 3 bases from J, with 8 bases between. The germline gives CDR1 DFQATT, CDR2 SNEGSKA (reference sequence). The CDR3 spells CSAPGDTEAFF. CDR3 in DNA: TGCAGTGCGCCAGGGGACACTGAAGCTTTCTTT.

The rearrangement uses TRBV19 and TRBJ2-5; D is possibly TRBD2 (5 bases). Trimming removed 6 bases from V and 2 bases from J, with 13 bases in between. The germline V gene encodes CDR1 LNHDA and CDR2 SQIVND (reference sequence). This CDR3 is 14 amino acids long. The CDR3 sequence: CASRPRGGQETQYF. The CDR3 bases are TGTGCCAGTAGACCAAGAGGAGGTCAAGAGACCCAGTACTTC.

CDR3: CASGDGTADNQPQHF. In DNA form, the CDR3 reads TGTGCCAGCGGGGACGGGACGGCGGACAATCAGCCCCAGCATTTT. The chain uses TRBV2 and TRBJ1-5, with D possibly being TRBD1 (5 bases). V was pared by 8 bases and J by 3 bases, with 17 bases between. This CDR3 has 15 residues. Germline V gene sequence: CDR1 SNHLY, CDR2 FYNNEI.

A note on this clone: Additional DNA sequences in this sample encode the identical CDR3. J is TRBJ2-2 and V is TRBV5-1; TRBD1 matches 11 bases. This CDR3 is built from 15 residues. The germline V gene encodes CDR1 SGHRS and CDR2 YFSETQ. The trim removed 2 bases at V and 4 bases at J, leaving 1 base unmatched. CDR3 residues: CASSLGQGATGELFF. The DNA of the CDR3 is TGCGCCAGCAGCTTAGGACAGGGGGCCACCGGGGAGCTGTTTTTT.

This clone has only one observation. This chain links TRBV5-1 with TRBJ1-3; D gene uncertain. V was trimmed by 2 bases and J by 0 bases, leaving 9 bases between them. The CDR3 length is 15 residues. Germline V gene lookup returns CDR1 SGHRS and CDR2 YFSETQ. CDR3 nucleotide sequence: TGCGCCAGCAGCTTAACAGCGTACTCTGGAAACACCATATATTTT. Translation gives CASSLTAYSGNTIYF.

J is TRBJ2-5 and V is TRBV28; 11 bases map to TRBD1. Trimming cost V 2 bases and J 4 bases; bases outside gene matches: 9. The germline CDR1 and CDR2 sequences are MDHEN and SYDVKM. The CDR3 runs 17 residues. CDR3 nucleotides: TGTGCCAGCAGTTTACCAAGGGACAGGGGGTCCCCAGAGACCCAGTACTTC. It is translated as CASSLPRDRGSPETQYF.

The chain carries TRBV11-3 and TRBJ2-2, with 10 bases fitting TRBD2. The CDR3 consists of 17 residues. V dropped 5 bases and J dropped 4; count of bases not matched to a gene: 10. CDR1 SGHNT and CDR2 YENEEA come from the germline V gene. Here the CDR3 DNA reads TGTGCCAGCAGCGACGGACAGCGGACTAGCGGCACCGGGGAGCTGTTTTTT. Translated, it gives CASSDGQRTSGTGELFF.

V is TRBV30 and J is TRBJ2-7; weak D call: TRBD2 (5 bases). Trimming took off 5 bases at V and 6 bases at J, with 17 bases between the two ends. The CDR3 has 13 residues. The germline V gene has CDR1 GTSNPN and CDR2 SVGIG (reference sequence). In DNA form, the CDR3 reads TGTGCCTGGGCCCGGGATTTGTACGGCGAGCAGTACTTC. Translating it yields CAWARDLYGEQYF.

The table lists this clone with a count of one. The chain couples TRBV5-4 to TRBJ2-1, with D unclear. The germline V gene encodes CDR1 SGHNT and CDR2 YYREEE (reference sequence). V lost 4 bases to trimming and J lost 5 bases, with 19 bases between them. The CDR3 sequence is 16 residues long. The CDR3 loop reads CASSPELSWANNEQFF. The CDR3 region has the DNA TGTGCCAGCAGCCCCGAATTATCGTGGGCGAACAATGAGCAGTTCTTC.

This clone was found a few times. This specimen includes other DNA sequences encoding the same CDR3. The DNA for the CDR3 is TGTGCCAGCAGCTTAATGGGACAGGGCACAGATACGCAGTATTTT. It encodes CASSLMGQGTDTQYF. The chain has TRBV7-3 and TRBJ2-3; 8 positions match TRBD1. The CDR3 has 15 amino acids. Germline assignment: CDR1 SGHTA and CDR2 FQGTGA. The V gene end was trimmed by 1 base and the J gene end by 1 base; junction bases not matched to a gene: 1. The full variable domain, completed using reference TRBV7-3 and TRBJ2-3, is GAGVSQTPSNKVTEKGKYVELRCDPISGHTALYWYRQSLGQGPEFLIYFQGTGAADDSGLPNDRFFAVRPEGSVSTLKIQRTERGDSAVYLCASSLMGQGTDTQYFGPGTRLTVL.